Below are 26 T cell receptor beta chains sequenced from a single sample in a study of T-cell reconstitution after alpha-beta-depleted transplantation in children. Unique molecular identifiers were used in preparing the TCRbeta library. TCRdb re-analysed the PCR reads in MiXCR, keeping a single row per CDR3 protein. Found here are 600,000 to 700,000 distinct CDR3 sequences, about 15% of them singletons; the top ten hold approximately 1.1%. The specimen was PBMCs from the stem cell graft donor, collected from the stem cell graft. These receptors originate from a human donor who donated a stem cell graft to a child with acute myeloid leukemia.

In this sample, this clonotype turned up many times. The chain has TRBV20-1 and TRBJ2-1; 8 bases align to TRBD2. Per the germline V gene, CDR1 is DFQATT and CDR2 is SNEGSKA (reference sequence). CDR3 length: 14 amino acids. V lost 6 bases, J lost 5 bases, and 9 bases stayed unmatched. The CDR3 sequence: CSAYAGGQHNEQFF. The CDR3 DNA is TGCAGTGCCTACGCGGGGGGCCAACACAATGAGCAGTTCTTC.

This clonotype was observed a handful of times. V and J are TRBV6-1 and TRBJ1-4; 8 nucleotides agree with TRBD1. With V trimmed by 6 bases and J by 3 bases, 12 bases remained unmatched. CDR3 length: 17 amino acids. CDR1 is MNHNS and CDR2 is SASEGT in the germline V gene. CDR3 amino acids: CASRSVAGGRSNEKLFF. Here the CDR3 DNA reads TGTGCCAGCAGAAGCGTCGCAGGGGGCCGGTCTAATGAAAAACTGTTTTTT.

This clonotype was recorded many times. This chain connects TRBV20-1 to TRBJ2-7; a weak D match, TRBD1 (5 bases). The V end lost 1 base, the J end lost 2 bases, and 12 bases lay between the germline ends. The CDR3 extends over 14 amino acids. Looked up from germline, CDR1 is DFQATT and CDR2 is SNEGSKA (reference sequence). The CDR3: CSARGGAVTYEQYF. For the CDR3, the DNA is TGCAGTGCTAGAGGTGGGGCCGTAACCTACGAGCAGTACTTC.

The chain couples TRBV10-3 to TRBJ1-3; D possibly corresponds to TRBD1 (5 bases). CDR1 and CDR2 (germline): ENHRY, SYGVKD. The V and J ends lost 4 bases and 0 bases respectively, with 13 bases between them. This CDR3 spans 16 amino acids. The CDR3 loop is CAISGEGAYSGNTIYF. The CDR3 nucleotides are TGTGCCATCAGTGGTGAAGGGGCCTACTCTGGAAACACCATATATTTT.

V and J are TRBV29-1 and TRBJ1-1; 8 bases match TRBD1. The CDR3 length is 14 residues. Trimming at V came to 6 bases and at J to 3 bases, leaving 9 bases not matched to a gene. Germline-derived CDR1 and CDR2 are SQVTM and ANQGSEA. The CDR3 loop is CSVCRGRSYTEAFF. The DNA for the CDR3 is TGCAGCGTATGCAGGGGGCGTTCGTACACTGAAGCTTTCTTT.

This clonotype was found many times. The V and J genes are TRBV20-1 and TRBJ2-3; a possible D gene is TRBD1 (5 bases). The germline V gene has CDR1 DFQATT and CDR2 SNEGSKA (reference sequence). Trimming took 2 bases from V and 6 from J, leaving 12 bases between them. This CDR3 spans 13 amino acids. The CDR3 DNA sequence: TGCAGTGCTAGATCCGCTGGGGCGGATACGCAGTATTTT. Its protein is CSARSAGADTQYF.

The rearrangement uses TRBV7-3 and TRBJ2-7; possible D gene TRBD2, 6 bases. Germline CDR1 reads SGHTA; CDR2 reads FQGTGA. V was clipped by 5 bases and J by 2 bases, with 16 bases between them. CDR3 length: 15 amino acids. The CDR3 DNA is TGTGCCAGCAGCCTTCTAGCGTTGGATACCTACGAGCAGTACTTC. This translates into CASSLLALDTYEQYF.

The CDR3 DNA follows: TGTGCCAGCAGTTTTCTTAAGGCGTTAAATCAGCCCCAGCATTTT. It specifies CASSFLKALNQPQHF. The gene calls are TRBV12-3 or TRBV12-4 and TRBJ1-5; D gene ambiguous. The CDR3 extends over 15 amino acids. V was clipped by 3 bases and J by 4 bases, with 13 bases between them.

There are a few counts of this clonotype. The chain's CDR3 is CASSPGRFLPSTDTQYF. CDR3 DNA: TGTGCCAGCAGCCCCGGCAGGTTTCTTCCTAGCACAGATACGCAGTATTTT. The chain joins TRBV5-6 to TRBJ2-3; the D is unclear. V lost 4 bases and J 0 bases, leaving 18 bases between the germline ends. The V gene's germline CDR1 is SGHDT and CDR2 YYEEEE. The CDR3 has 17 amino acids.

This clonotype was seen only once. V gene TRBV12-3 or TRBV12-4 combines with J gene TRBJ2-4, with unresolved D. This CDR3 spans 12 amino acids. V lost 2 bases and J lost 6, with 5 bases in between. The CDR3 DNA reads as TGTGCCAGCAGTTTAAATTTAAACATTCAGTACTTC. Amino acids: CASSLNLNIQYF.

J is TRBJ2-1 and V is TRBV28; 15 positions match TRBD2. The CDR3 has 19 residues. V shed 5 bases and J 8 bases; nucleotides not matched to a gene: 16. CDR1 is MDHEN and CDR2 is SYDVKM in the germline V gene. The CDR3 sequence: CASSTEPGLAGGGYDEQFF. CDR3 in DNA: TGTGCCAGCAGTACTGAACCGGGACTAGCGGGGGGAGGGTACGATGAGCAGTTCTTC. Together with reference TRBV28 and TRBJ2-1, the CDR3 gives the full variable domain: DVKVTQSSRYLVKRTGEKVFLECVQDMDHENMFWYRQDPGLGLRLIYFSYDVKMKEKGDIPEGYSVSREKKERFSLILESASTNQTSMYLCASSTEPGLAGGGYDEQFFGPGTRLTVL.

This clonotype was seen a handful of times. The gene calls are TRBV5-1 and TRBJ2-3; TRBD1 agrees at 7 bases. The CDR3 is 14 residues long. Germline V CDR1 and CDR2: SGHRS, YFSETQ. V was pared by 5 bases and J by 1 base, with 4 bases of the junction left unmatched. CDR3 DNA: TGCGCCAGCAGGACAGGGAAAGGCACAGATACGCAGTATTTT. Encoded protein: CASRTGKGTDTQYF.

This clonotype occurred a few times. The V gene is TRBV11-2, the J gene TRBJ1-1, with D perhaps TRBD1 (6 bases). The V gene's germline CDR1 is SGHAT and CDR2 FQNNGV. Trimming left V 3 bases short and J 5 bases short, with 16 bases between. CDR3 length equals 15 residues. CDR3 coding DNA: TGTGCCAGCAGCTTCCACCCAACAGGGCGGACTGAAGCTTTCTTT. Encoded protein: CASSFHPTGRTEAFF.

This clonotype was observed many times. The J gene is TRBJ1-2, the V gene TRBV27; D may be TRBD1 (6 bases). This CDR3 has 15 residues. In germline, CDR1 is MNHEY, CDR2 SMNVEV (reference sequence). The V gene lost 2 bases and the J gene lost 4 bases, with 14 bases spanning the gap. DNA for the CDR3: TGTGCCAGCAGTTTAGGCGGGGAAGGGGGCTATGGCTACACCTTC. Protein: CASSLGGEGGYGYTF.

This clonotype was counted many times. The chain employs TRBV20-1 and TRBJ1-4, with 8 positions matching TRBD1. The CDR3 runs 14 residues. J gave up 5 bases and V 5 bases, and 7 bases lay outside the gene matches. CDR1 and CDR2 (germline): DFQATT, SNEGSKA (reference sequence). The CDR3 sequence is CSAPAGQGNEKLFF. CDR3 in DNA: TGCAGTGCTCCCGCCGGACAGGGAAATGAAAAACTGTTTTTT.

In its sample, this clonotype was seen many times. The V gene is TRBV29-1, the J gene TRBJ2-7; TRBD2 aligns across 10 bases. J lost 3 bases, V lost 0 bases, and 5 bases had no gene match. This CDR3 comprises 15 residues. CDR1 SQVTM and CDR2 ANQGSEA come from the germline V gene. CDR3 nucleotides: TGCAGCGTTGAAGATGAAGCGGGGGGGCTCTACGAGCAGTACTTC. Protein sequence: CSVEDEAGGLYEQYF.

The DNA of the CDR3 is TGCAGTGCTAGAGAGGCTAGCGGGGGGGTAAGGTACAATGAGCAGTTCTTC. This translates into CSAREASGGVRYNEQFF. The rearrangement links TRBV20-1 to TRBJ2-1, with 12 bases fitting TRBD2. The CDR3 length is 17 residues. CDR1 is DFQATT, CDR2 SNEGSKA, per germline (reference sequence). V lost 0 bases and J lost 4; bases outside the gene matches: 7.

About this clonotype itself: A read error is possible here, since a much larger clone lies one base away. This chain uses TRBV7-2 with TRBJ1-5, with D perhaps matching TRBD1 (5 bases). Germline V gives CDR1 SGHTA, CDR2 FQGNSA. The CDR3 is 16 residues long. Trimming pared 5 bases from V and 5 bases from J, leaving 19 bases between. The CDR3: CASSPHGHGPHQPQHF. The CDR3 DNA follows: TGTGCCAGCAGCCCCCACGGACACGGGCCACATCAGCCCCAGCATTTT. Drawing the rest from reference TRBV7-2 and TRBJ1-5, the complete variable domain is GAGVSQSPSNKVTEKGKDVELRCDPISGHTALYWYRQSLGQGLEFLIYFQGNSAPDKSGLPSDRFSAERTGGSVSTLTIQRTQQEDSAVYLCASSPHGHGPHQPQHFGDGTRLSIL.

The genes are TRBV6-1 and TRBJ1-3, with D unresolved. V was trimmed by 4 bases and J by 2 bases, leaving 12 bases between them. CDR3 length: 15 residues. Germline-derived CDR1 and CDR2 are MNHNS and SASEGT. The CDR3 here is CASSAPRWPGNTIYF. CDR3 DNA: TGTGCCAGCAGTGCCCCCCGTTGGCCTGGAAACACCATATATTTT.

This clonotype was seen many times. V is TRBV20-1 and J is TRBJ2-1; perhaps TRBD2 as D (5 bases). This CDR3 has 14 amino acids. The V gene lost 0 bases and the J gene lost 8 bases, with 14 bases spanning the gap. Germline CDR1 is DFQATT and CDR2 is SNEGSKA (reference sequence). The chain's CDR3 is CSARDYGGPDEQFF. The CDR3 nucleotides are TGCAGTGCTAGAGATTACGGAGGACCGGATGAGCAGTTCTTC.

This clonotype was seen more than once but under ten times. DNA for the CDR3: TGTGCCAGCCGGGCGGGGGGGGCCTTCGGTGATGAGCAGTTCTTC. It specifies CASRAGGAFGDEQFF. The genes are TRBV7-8 and TRBJ2-1; 9 bases agree with TRBD2. V trimming: 8 bases; J trimming: 8 bases; junction bases outside the gene matches: 13. Germline loops: CDR1 SGHVS, CDR2 FQNEAQ. The CDR3 consists of 15 residues.

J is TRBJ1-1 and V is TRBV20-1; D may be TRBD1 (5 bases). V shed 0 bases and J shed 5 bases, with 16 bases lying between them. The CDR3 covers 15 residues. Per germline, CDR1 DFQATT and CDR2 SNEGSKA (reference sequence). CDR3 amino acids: CSARDQGGMGTEAFF. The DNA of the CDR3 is TGCAGTGCTAGAGATCAGGGTGGGATGGGAACTGAAGCTTTCTTT.

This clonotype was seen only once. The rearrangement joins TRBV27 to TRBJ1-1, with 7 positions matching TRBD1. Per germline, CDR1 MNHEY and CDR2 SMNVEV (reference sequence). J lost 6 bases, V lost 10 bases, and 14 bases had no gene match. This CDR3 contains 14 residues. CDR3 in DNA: TGTGCCACCCTCCCCCCGGACAGGACCTCTGAAGCTTTCTTT. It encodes CATLPPDRTSEAFF.

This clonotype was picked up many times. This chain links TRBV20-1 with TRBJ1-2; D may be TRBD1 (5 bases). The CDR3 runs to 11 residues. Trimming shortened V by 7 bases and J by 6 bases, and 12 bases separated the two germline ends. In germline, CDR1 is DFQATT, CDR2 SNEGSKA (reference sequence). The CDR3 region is CSVGRVNGYTF. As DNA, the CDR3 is TGCAGTGTGGGCAGGGTAAATGGCTACACCTTC.

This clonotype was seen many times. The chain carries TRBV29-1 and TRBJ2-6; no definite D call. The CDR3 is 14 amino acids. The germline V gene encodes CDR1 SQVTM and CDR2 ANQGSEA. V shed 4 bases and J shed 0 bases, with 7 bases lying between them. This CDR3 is CSVVWDSGANVLTF. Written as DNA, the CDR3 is TGCAGCGTTGTCTGGGACTCTGGGGCCAACGTCCTGACTTTC. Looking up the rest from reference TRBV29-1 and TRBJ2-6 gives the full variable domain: SAVISQKPSRDICQRGTSLTIQCQVDSQVTMMFWYRQQPGQSLTLIATANQGSEATYESGFVIDKFPISRPNLTFSTLTVSNMSPEDSSIYLCSVVWDSGANVLTFGAGSRLTVL.

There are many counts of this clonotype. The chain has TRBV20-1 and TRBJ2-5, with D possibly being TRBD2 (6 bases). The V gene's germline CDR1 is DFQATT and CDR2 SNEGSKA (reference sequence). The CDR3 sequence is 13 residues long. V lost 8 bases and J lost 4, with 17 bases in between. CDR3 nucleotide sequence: TGCAGTCAACAACTAGCTTCGGGAGAGACCCAGTACTTC. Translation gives CSQQLASGETQYF.